This section outlines one TCR beta chain sequence together with its context. Its antigen is currently unknown. This CDR3 has 13 residues. Germline V gives CDR1 MNHNS, CDR2 SASEGT. Trimming left V 5 bases short and J 6 bases short, with 13 bases between. The record originates from a study of cytomegalovirus exposure and HLA in healthy donors. Study details: The Caucasian-associated ancestry cluster held 65% to 85% of approximately 400 genotyped donors.

This PCR relied on a set of 60 Vbeta primers and 13 Jbeta primers. Assay: immunoSEQ multiplex PCR; the TCRdb copy retains only in-frame clones and omits some. The table has about 120,000 clones, approximately 70% seen once; the top ten hold nearly 9.5%. Study conclusions and caveats: The classifier was said to identify cytomegalovirus status with high specificity and sensitivity. Association with HLA alleles at 0.05 false discovery rate was found for 16,951 TCR beta sequences in a later analysis.

Each donor was healthy, and each was a bone marrow donor. The receptor was derived from a woman in her thirties or forties in good health and CMV-seropositive. Sequenced input: PBMCs. The J gene is TRBJ1-2, the V gene TRBV6-1; D unresolved. The CDR3 region has the DNA TGTGCCAGCAGTTTAACGGGATTTGATGGCTACACCTTC. This gives the protein CASSLTGFDGYTF.